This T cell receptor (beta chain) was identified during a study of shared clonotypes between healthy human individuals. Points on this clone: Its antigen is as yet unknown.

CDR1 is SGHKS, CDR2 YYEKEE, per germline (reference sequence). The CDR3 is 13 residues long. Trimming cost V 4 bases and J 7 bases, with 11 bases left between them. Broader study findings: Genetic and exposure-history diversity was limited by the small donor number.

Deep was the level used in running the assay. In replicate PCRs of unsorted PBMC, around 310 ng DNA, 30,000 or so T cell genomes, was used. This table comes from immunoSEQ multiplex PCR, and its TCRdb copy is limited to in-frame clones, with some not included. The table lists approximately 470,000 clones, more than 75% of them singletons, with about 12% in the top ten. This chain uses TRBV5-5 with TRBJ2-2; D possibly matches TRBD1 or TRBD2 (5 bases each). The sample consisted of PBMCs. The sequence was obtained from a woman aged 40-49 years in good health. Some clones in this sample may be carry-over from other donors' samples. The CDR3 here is CASSQVGDGELFF. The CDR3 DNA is TGTGCCAGCAGCCAGGTGGGGGACGGGGAGCTGTTTTTT.